The 30 T cell receptor beta chains below come from one sample, sequenced in a study of spatial heterogeneity in lung cancer. General study findings and limits: It was found that expanded intratumoral alpha and beta TCR counts tracked tumor mutation counts.

These receptors are not linked to any known antigen. In TCRdb, the 5' RACE reads were re-called with MiXCR into one record per CDR3 protein. This table has about 23,000 distinct CDR3 sequences, 5% to 7% appearing once. Documented time point: sample taken at primary tumor resection. This sample comprised lung tumor tissue, obtained at surgery. Receptors originate from a male donor with early-stage non-small cell lung cancer.

This clonotype was detected ten times or more. The rearrangement uses TRBV7-9 and TRBJ2-1; D might be TRBD1 (6 bases). There are 15 residues in the CDR3. The V end was cut by 5 bases, the J end by 3 bases, with 14 bases between. The germline V gene encodes CDR1 SEHNR and CDR2 FQNEAQ (reference sequence). CDR3 in amino acids: CASSRTGTNYNEQFF. In DNA, the CDR3 is TGTGCCAGCAGCCGTACCGGGACAAACTACAATGAGCAGTTCTTC.

This clonotype occurred many times. The V call is TRBV12-3 or TRBV12-4, the J call TRBJ2-1; 9 bases map to TRBD1. The CDR3 covers 13 residues. Trimming took 6 bases from V and 8 from J; bases not matched to a gene: 5. The CDR3 spells CASRPTGGDEQFF. CDR3 nucleotides: TGTGCCAGCAGGCCCACAGGGGGCGATGAGCAGTTCTTC.

This clonotype was observed many times. This chain links TRBV28 with TRBJ1-1, with D perhaps matching TRBD1 (5 bases). V shed 8 bases and J shed 3 bases, with 7 bases lying between them. The CDR3 extends over 11 amino acids. From germline, CDR1 is MDHEN and CDR2 SYDVKM. The CDR3 DNA sequence: TGTGCCAGCTTGGGGCACACTGAAGCTTTCTTT. Its protein is CASLGHTEAFF.

This clonotype was observed at least ten times. This sequence joins TRBV27 and TRBJ1-4; D possibly corresponds to TRBD1 (6 bases). CDR1 is MNHEY, CDR2 SMNVEV, per germline (reference sequence). The CDR3 extends over 15 amino acids. With 5 bases removed from V and 5 bases from J, the gap between germline ends came to 15 bases. The CDR3 sequence is CASSADRTANEKLFF. DNA of the CDR3: TGTGCCAGCAGTGCCGACAGGACAGCGAATGAAAAACTGTTTTTT. Together with reference TRBV27 and TRBJ1-4, the CDR3 gives the full variable domain: EAQVTQNPRYLITVTGKKLTVTCSQNMNHEYMSWYRQDPGLGLRQIYYSMNVEVTDKGDVPEGYKVSRKEKRNFPLILESPSPNQTSLYFCASSADRTANEKLFFGSGTQLSVL.

The gene calls are TRBV7-9 and TRBJ1-2, with D maybe TRBD1 (6 bases). The CDR3 contains 12 residues. V was trimmed by 4 bases and J by 7 bases, leaving 10 bases between them. In germline, CDR1 is SEHNR, CDR2 FQNEAQ (reference sequence). CDR3: CASSSTGFGYTF. The CDR3 nucleotides read TGTGCCAGCAGCTCTACAGGGTTTGGCTACACCTTC.

At least ten counts were recorded for this clonotype. This chain connects TRBV19 to TRBJ1-2; D remains ambiguous. This CDR3 contains 15 residues. Trimming pared 3 bases from V and 0 bases from J, leaving 11 bases between. CDR1 is LNHDA, CDR2 SQIVND, per germline (reference sequence). DNA of the CDR3: TGTGCCAGTAGTATGCCCGCACGGACTAACTATGGCTACACCTTC. This translates into CASSMPARTNYGYTF.

The rearrangement joins TRBV27 to TRBJ1-1; possibly TRBD1 for D (5 bases). This CDR3 is built from 13 residues. Germline CDR1 is MNHEY and CDR2 is SMNVEV (reference sequence). With 6 bases removed from V and 3 bases from J, the gap between germline ends came to 11 bases. This CDR3 is CASRPGFDTEAFF. CDR3 nucleotides: TGTGCCAGCAGGCCAGGGTTCGACACTGAAGCTTTCTTT.

This clonotype has only a few counts. The J gene is TRBJ2-1, the V gene TRBV7-3; tentative D call: TRBD1 (7 bases). With 5 bases removed from V and 9 bases from J, the gap between germline ends came to 11 bases. This CDR3 is built from 12 residues. CDR1 and CDR2 from the germline V gene are SGHTA and FQGTGA. DNA of the CDR3: TGTGCCAGCAGCCCCCAGGGGGGTGAGCAGTTCTTC. Amino acids: CASSPQGGEQFF.

Ten or more counts support this clonotype. The J gene is TRBJ2-3, the V gene TRBV25-1; D is undetermined. This CDR3 region has 12 residues. CDR1 is MGHDK and CDR2 is SYGVNS in the germline V gene. V lost 6 bases, J lost 6 bases, and 10 bases lay in between. The CDR3: CASRAAGDTQYF. The CDR3 DNA is TGTGCCAGCAGAGCAGCCGGGGATACGCAGTATTTT.

This clonotype showed up many times. The chain is built from TRBV11-2 and TRBJ2-5; a possible D gene is TRBD2 (6 bases). Germline V gives CDR1 SGHAT, CDR2 FQNNGV. The CDR3 covers 15 residues. Trimming pared 2 bases from V and 4 bases from J, leaving 14 bases between. CDR3 amino acids: CASSLTPRLGETQYF. CDR3 in DNA: TGTGCCAGCAGCTTAACCCCCCGACTAGGAGAGACCCAGTACTTC.

On this clonotype itself: This may stem from a read error, because a much larger clone lies one nucleotide away. The V call is TRBV18, the J call TRBJ2-5; TRBD2 matches 9 bases. J was trimmed by 5 bases and V by 3 bases; bases with no gene match: 4. CDR3 length: 14 residues. Germline assignment: CDR1 KGHSH and CDR2 LQKENI. CDR3 sequence reads: CASSPPSGTETQYF. The CDR3 DNA reads as TGTGCCAGCTCACCTCCTAGCGGGACCGAGACCCAGTACTTC.

Many counts were recorded for this clonotype. The V call is TRBV24-1, the J call TRBJ2-2; 7 bases match TRBD1. The CDR3 contains 17 residues. The trim removed 4 bases at V and 6 bases at J, leaving 13 bases unmatched. The germline V gene encodes CDR1 KGHDR and CDR2 SFDVKD. CDR3 region: CATSDPRGIRAAGELFF. CDR3 DNA: TGTGCCACCAGTGACCCCAGGGGGATAAGAGCTGCCGGGGAGCTGTTTTTT.

This clonotype showed up many times. The V and J genes are TRBV3-1 and TRBJ1-2; D ambiguous. V lost 1 base and J 4 bases, leaving 13 bases between the germline ends. The CDR3 covers 15 residues. Germline V gives CDR1 LGHDT, CDR2 YNNKEL (reference sequence). CDR3 sequence reads: CASSQGPGGRYGYTF. The CDR3 DNA is TGTGCCAGCAGCCAAGGGCCCGGCGGTCGCTATGGCTACACCTTC. The full variable domain, rest sourced from reference TRBV3-1 and TRBJ1-2, is DTAVSQTPKYLVTQMGNDKSIKCEQNLGHDTMYWYKQDSKKFLKIMFSYNNKELIINETVPNRFSPKSPDKAHLNLHINSLELGDSAVYFCASSQGPGGRYGYTFGSGTRLTVV.

This clonotype was seen ten or more times. This sequence joins TRBV27 and TRBJ2-2; D gene unclear. Germline loops: CDR1 MNHEY, CDR2 SMNVEV (reference sequence). The CDR3 runs to 12 residues. Trimming shortened V by 4 bases and J by 6 bases, and 6 bases separated the two germline ends. CDR3 DNA sequence: TGTGCCAGCAGTTGGCAGGCCGGGGAGCTGTTTTTT. As protein: CASSWQAGELFF.

This clonotype occurred many times. This chain connects TRBV6-1 to TRBJ2-2; D is unresolved. V lost 10 bases to trimming and J lost 7 bases, with 10 bases between them. The germline V gene has CDR1 MNHNS and CDR2 SASEGT. The length of the CDR3 is 11 residues. The CDR3 protein is CATPSLGELFF. Written as DNA, the CDR3 is TGTGCCACCCCGTCCCTCGGGGAGCTGTTTTTT.

As for this clonotype: A much larger clone lies one base from this, so it may be a read error. This chain uses TRBV3-1 with TRBJ1-2; D is undetermined. Trimming left V 2 bases short and J 1 base short, with 14 bases between. Germline V gene lookup returns CDR1 LGHDT and CDR2 YNNKEL (reference sequence). This CDR3 has 16 amino acids. CDR3: CASSQYPQSLNYGYTF. The CDR3, as DNA: TGTGCCAGCAGCCAATACCCCCAGAGCCTTAACTATGGCTACACCTTC.

This clonotype showed up just a few times. The chain links TRBV12-3 or TRBV12-4 to TRBJ2-7; 10 bases fit TRBD1. J gave up 2 bases and V 5 bases, and 6 bases lay outside the gene matches. This CDR3 region has 15 residues. This CDR3 is CASSRSGTGAYEQYF. Written as DNA, the CDR3 is TGTGCCAGCAGTCGTTCCGGGACAGGGGCCTACGAGCAGTACTTC.

This clonotype was seen ten or more times. The genes are TRBV4-3 and TRBJ2-3; TRBD2 matches at 8 bases. V lost 2 bases to trimming and J lost 6 bases; unmatched junction nucleotides: 10. Germline V CDR1 and CDR2: LGHNA, YSLEER. CDR3 length equals 16 residues. The CDR3 DNA follows: TGCGCCAGCAGCCAATTAGTGGCGGGAGGTCCGGATACGCAGTATTTT. It codes for CASSQLVAGGPDTQYF.

This clonotype appeared many times. The J gene is TRBJ2-1, the V gene TRBV7-2, with D unclear. Germline values: CDR1 SGHTA, CDR2 FQGNSA. CDR3 size: 16 residues. Trimming shortened V by 5 bases and J by 4 bases, and 18 bases separated the two germline ends. The CDR3, as DNA: TGTGCCAGCAGCCTAAAGACCAACACTTTTTACAATGAGCAGTTCTTC. Protein: CASSLKTNTFYNEQFF.

The sample holds many counts of this clonotype. This rearrangement joins TRBV6-5 to TRBJ2-5; TRBD2 matches 9 bases. V was pared by 0 bases and J by 2 bases, with 7 bases of the junction left unmatched. The CDR3 is 17 residues long. CDR1 is MNHEY, CDR2 SVGAGI, per germline. The DNA for the CDR3 is TGTGCCAGCAGTTACTCCGCCGGGCTAGCGGGACAAGAGACCCAGTACTTC. Protein sequence: CASSYSAGLAGQETQYF.

This chain joins TRBV14 and TRBJ2-1; 7 bases agree with TRBD1. CDR3 length equals 17 residues. Trimming removed 3 bases from V and 2 bases from J; junction bases left unmatched: 10. CDR1 is SGHDN, CDR2 FVKESK, per germline. This CDR3 is CASSQETGYSPYNEQFF. CDR3 coding DNA: TGTGCCAGCAGCCAGGAGACAGGGTACTCCCCCTACAATGAGCAGTTCTTC.

This clonotype was counted many times. This chain links TRBV7-2 with TRBJ2-1; D is unresolved. Deletions cut 2 bases from V and 6 bases from J, with 11 bases between. Germline CDR1 and CDR2: SGHTA and FQGNSA. This CDR3 has 14 amino acids. The chain's CDR3 is CASSLSTEPNEQFF. CDR3 sequence (DNA): TGTGCCAGCAGCTTATCAACGGAACCCAATGAGCAGTTCTTC.

This clonotype has more than one count but fewer than ten. This chain joins TRBV18 and TRBJ2-5; the D call may be TRBD1 or TRBD2 (6 bases each). The CDR3 runs to 15 residues. V was cut by 3 bases and J by 4 bases, with 15 bases left in between. Germline lookup yields CDR1 KGHSH and CDR2 LQKENI. The CDR3 DNA sequence: TGTGCCAGCTCACCCCCGGGGGCAGCTGGAGAGACCCAGTACTTC. Its translation is CASSPPGAAGETQYF.

This clonotype was seen at least ten times. J is TRBJ1-5 and V is TRBV6-5; no clear D gene. The ends were cut back, 2 bases at V and 3 bases at J, with 14 bases in the middle. CDR1 is MNHEY and CDR2 is SVGAGI in the germline V gene. The CDR3 is 16 amino acids. The CDR3 DNA reads TGTGCCAGCAGTTACAATGCAAAATGGACCAATCAGCCCCAGCATTTT. Translating gives CASSYNAKWTNQPQHF.

This clonotype has just a few counts. The V call is TRBV6-5, the J call TRBJ1-4, with a possible D match to TRBD1 (5 bases). The CDR3 totals 14 residues. V lost 0 bases and J 8 bases, leaving 10 bases between the germline ends. CDR1 and CDR2 from the germline V gene are MNHEY and SVGAGI. CDR3 in amino acids: CASSYSGQGEKLFF. CDR3 nucleotides: TGTGCCAGCAGTTACTCGGGGCAAGGGGAAAAACTGTTTTTT.

In this sample, this clonotype turned up many times. The V gene is TRBV28, the J gene TRBJ2-7; the match to TRBD2 covers 12 bases. V was clipped by 2 bases and J by 4 bases; unmatched bases: 9. Germline values: CDR1 MDHEN, CDR2 SYDVKM. The CDR3 covers 17 residues. The CDR3 bases are TGTGCCAGCAGTTTACCGGCGACTAGCGGGAGACCTTACGAGCAGTACTTC. As protein: CASSLPATSGRPYEQYF.

This clonotype has at least ten counts. The V and J genes are TRBV7-2 and TRBJ1-1; no clear D. Trimming stripped 6 bases from V and 10 bases from J, with 15 bases between. From germline, CDR1 is SGHTA and CDR2 FQGNSA. There are 12 residues in the CDR3. Written as DNA, the CDR3 is TGTGCCAGCAGTTCTAGACCAAATCGAGCTTTCTTT. It codes for CASSSRPNRAFF.

The gene calls are TRBV6-6 and TRBJ2-7; D possibly corresponds to TRBD1 (6 bases). The germline V gene has CDR1 MNHNY and CDR2 SVGAGI (reference sequence). Deletions cut 6 bases from V and 1 base from J, with 10 bases between. The CDR3 spans 13 residues. CDR3 loop: CASRGGQSYEQYF. CDR3 sequence (DNA): TGTGCCAGCAGGGGCGGACAGTCCTACGAGCAGTACTTC.

The J gene is TRBJ1-1, the V gene TRBV3-1; 7 bases are shared with TRBD1. CDR1 and CDR2 from the germline V gene are LGHDT and YNNKEL (reference sequence). V shed 4 bases, J shed 2 bases, and the junction held 10 bases outside the gene matches. This CDR3 is built from 16 residues. The CDR3 here is CASSPRGGRANTEAFF. In DNA, the CDR3 is TGTGCCAGCAGCCCCAGGGGGGGAAGGGCAAACACTGAAGCTTTCTTT.

This clonotype was recorded many times. This chain links TRBV10-2 with TRBJ1-2; tentatively, D is TRBD1 (6 bases). Looked up from germline, CDR1 is WSHSY and CDR2 is SAAADI. V was pared by 2 bases and J by 5 bases, with 15 bases between. CDR3 size: 15 residues. CDR3 in DNA: TGCGCCAGCAGTGAGGGTAGACAGGCGTATTATGGCTACACCTTC. This sequence encodes CASSEGRQAYYGYTF.